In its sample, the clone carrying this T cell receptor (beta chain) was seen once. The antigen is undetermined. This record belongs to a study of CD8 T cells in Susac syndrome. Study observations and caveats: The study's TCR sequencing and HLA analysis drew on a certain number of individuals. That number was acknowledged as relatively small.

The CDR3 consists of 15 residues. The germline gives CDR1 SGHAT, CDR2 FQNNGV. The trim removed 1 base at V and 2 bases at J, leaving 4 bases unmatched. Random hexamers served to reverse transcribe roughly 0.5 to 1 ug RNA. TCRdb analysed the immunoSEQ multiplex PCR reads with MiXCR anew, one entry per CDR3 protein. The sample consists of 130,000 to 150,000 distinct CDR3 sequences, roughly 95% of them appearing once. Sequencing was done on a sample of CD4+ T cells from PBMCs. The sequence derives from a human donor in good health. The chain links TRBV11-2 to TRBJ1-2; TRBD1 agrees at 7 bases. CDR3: CASSLVSGGNYGYTF. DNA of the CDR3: TGTGCCAGCAGCTTAGTTTCAGGGGGGAACTATGGCTACACCTTC.